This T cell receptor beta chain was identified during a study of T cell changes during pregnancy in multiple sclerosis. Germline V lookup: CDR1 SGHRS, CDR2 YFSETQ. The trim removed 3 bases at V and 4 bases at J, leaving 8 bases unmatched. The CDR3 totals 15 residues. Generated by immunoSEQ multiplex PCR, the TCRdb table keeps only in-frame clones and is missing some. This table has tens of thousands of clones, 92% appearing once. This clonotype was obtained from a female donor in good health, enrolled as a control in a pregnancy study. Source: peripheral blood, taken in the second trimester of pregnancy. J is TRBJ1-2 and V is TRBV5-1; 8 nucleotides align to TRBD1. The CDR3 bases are TGCGCCAGCAGCTCGGGACAGGCGGTTTCCTATGGCTACACCTTC. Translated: CASSSGQAVSYGYTF.